Below are 15 T cell receptor beta chains sequenced from a single sample in a study of CD8 T cells in ankylosing spondylitis. Their recognized antigens are unknown. Study-level findings and limits: Within ankylosing spondylitis blood, a TCR beta motif made up of roughly eight highly homologous variants appeared to be characteristic.

TCRdb fed the 5' RACE reads into MiXCR, producing one record per CDR3 protein. In the table there are over 400,000 distinct CDR3 sequences, roughly 25% of which are singletons. What was sequenced was blood, either unsorted or a sorted T cell fraction (not recorded which). These receptors all stem from a male donor with ankylosing spondylitis.

The chain is built from TRBV6-6 and TRBJ2-7, with D perhaps matching TRBD2 (5 bases). The V end lost 5 bases, the J end lost 7 bases, and 15 bases lay between the germline ends. This CDR3 region has 13 residues. From germline, CDR1 is MNHNY and CDR2 SVGAGI (reference sequence). CDR3 amino acids: CASSRGLHLEQYF. As DNA, the CDR3 is TGTGCCAGCAGTCGCGGACTCCACCTGGAGCAGTACTTC.

The table lists this clonotype with a few counts. The chain couples TRBV5-1 to TRBJ2-3, with 9 positions matching TRBD1. Trimming took 3 bases from V and 4 from J; bases not matched to a gene: 12. The CDR3 loop spans 17 amino acids. Germline CDR1 and CDR2: SGHRS and YFSETQ. In DNA form, the CDR3 reads TGCGCCAGCAGCTACGGAACCGGGACAGGGTCTGCAGATACGCAGTATTTT. Its protein is CASSYGTGTGSADTQYF.

This clonotype was counted only a few times. This sequence joins TRBV20-1 and TRBJ1-2; a weak D match, TRBD1 (5 bases). The CDR3 totals 13 residues. Trimming took off 5 bases at V and 8 bases at J, with 18 bases between the two ends. Germline CDR1 and CDR2: DFQATT and SNEGSKA (reference sequence). CDR3 region: CSAPPGGSGGYTF. CDR3 sequence (DNA): TGCAGTGCTCCCCCTGGGGGATCTGGAGGCTACACCTTC.

The chain employs TRBV18 and TRBJ2-2; D perhaps matches TRBD1 (5 bases). The V gene lost 7 bases and the J gene lost 1 base, with 10 bases spanning the gap. Germline V gives CDR1 KGHSH, CDR2 LQKENI. The CDR3 totals 14 residues. The CDR3: CASFFDRNTGELFF. The DNA of the CDR3 is TGTGCCAGCTTCTTTGACAGGAACACCGGGGAGCTGTTTTTT.

The chain carries TRBV24-1 and TRBJ1-2; D perhaps matches TRBD1 (6 bases). The germline V gene encodes CDR1 KGHDR and CDR2 SFDVKD. With 6 bases removed from V and 11 bases from J, the gap between germline ends came to 12 bases. This CDR3 is built from 11 residues. CDR3 nucleotides: TGTGCCACCAGTCTTAGGGGGGAGTACACCTTC. Amino acids: CATSLRGEYTF.

This clonotype came up a few times. The rearrangement links TRBV20-1 to TRBJ2-2; the D gene is possibly TRBD1 (5 bases). Germline assignment: CDR1 DFQATT and CDR2 SNEGSKA (reference sequence). V lost 0 bases to trimming and J lost 2 bases, with 16 bases between them. This CDR3 region has 17 residues. For the CDR3, the DNA is TGCAGTGCTAGAGATAGGCAGGGCCGAGTCAACACCGGGGAGCTGTTTTTT. This codes for CSARDRQGRVNTGELFF.

A few counts support this clonotype. The gene calls are TRBV20-1 and TRBJ2-1, with a tentative D call TRBD2 (5 bases). Germline CDR1 DFQATT, CDR2 SNEGSKA (reference sequence). The V end lost 7 bases, the J end lost 3 bases, and 10 bases lay between the germline ends. This CDR3 spans 12 amino acids. The CDR3 protein is CSVNRDYNEQFF. CDR3 coding DNA: TGCAGTGTTAACCGGGACTACAATGAGCAGTTCTTC.

The gene calls are TRBV7-2 and TRBJ2-3, with D perhaps TRBD2 (5 bases). Germline lookup yields CDR1 SGHTA and CDR2 FQGNSA. Trimming took off 5 bases at V and 6 bases at J, with 12 bases between the two ends. The CDR3 extends over 13 amino acids. CDR3 sequence reads: CASSAGNLDTQYF. As DNA, the CDR3 is TGTGCCAGCAGCGCCGGGAACCTCGATACGCAGTATTTT. The full variable domain, completed using reference TRBV7-2 and TRBJ2-3, is GAGVSQSPSNKVTEKGKDVELRCDPISGHTALYWYRQSLGQGLEFLIYFQGNSAPDKSGLPSDRFSAERTGGSVSTLTIQRTQQEDSAVYLCASSAGNLDTQYFGPGTRLTVL.

This clonotype was recorded at least ten times. This rearrangement joins TRBV11-1 to TRBJ2-1; 7 bases fit TRBD2. V lost 8 bases and J lost 5; bases outside the gene matches: 24. The length of the CDR3 is 19 residues. CDR1 and CDR2 from the germline V gene are SGHAT and FQDESV (reference sequence). The chain's CDR3 is CASGPPPRWAGDVHNEQFF. DNA of the CDR3: TGTGCCAGCGGTCCTCCCCCTAGGTGGGCGGGAGATGTCCACAATGAGCAGTTCTTC. Full variable domain (remainder filled in from reference TRBV11-1 and TRBJ2-1): EAEVAQSPRYKITEKSQAVAFWCDPISGHATLYWYRQILGQGPELLVQFQDESVVDDSQLPKDRFSAERLKGVDSTLKIQPAELGDSAMYLCASGPPPRWAGDVHNEQFFGPGTRLTVL.

This sequence joins TRBV11-1 and TRBJ2-1; 14 bases line up with TRBD2. CDR1 SGHAT and CDR2 FQDESV come from the germline V gene (reference sequence). This CDR3 has 20 residues. V lost 7 bases, J lost 7 bases, and 21 bases stayed unmatched. The CDR3 DNA follows: TGTGCCAGCAAACGCCAAGGGACTAGCGGGAGAGGCCCCCTTGGGAATGAGCAGTTCTTC. Its protein product is CASKRQGTSGRGPLGNEQFF.

This clonotype has a handful of counts. CDR3 bases: TGTGCCAGCTCACAAGGGACAGGGCTATGGTACGTC. It codes for CASSQGTGLWYV. The chain couples TRBV18 to TRBJ2-7; 9 bases align to TRBD1. CDR3 length equals 12 residues. The V segment lost 4 bases and the J segment 12 bases; nucleotides outside the gene matches: 7. Germline loops: CDR1 KGHSH, CDR2 LQKENI.

The chain recombines TRBV20-1 with TRBJ1-4, with D possibly TRBD1 on 5 matching bases. V was pared by 6 bases and J by 8 bases, with 19 bases between. The CDR3 spans 14 residues. Germline V CDR1 and CDR2: DFQATT, SNEGSKA (reference sequence). The CDR3 DNA reads as TGCAGTGCCCGGAACTGGGGCGTGGGGGAAAAACTGTTTTTT. Translation gives CSARNWGVGEKLFF.

This clonotype has only a few counts. The J gene is TRBJ1-2, the V gene TRBV7-8; a possible D gene is TRBD1 (6 bases). The CDR3 covers 13 residues. Deletions cut 4 bases from V and 5 bases from J, with 11 bases between. Germline CDR1 is SGHVS and CDR2 is FQNEAQ. The CDR3 is CASSSDQGYGYTF. The DNA for the CDR3 is TGTGCCAGCAGCTCGGACCAGGGGTATGGCTACACCTTC.

The chain carries TRBV5-4 and TRBJ2-2; 7 positions agree with TRBD1. The germline V gene has CDR1 SGHNT and CDR2 YYREEE (reference sequence). V shed 0 bases and J 0 bases; nucleotides not matched to a gene: 5. The CDR3 has 17 amino acids. CDR3 loop: CASSLGQGFANTGELFF. The CDR3 bases are TGTGCCAGCAGCTTGGGACAGGGATTCGCGAACACCGGGGAGCTGTTTTTT.

This clonotype was seen more than once but under ten times. Here the CDR3 DNA reads TGTGCCAGCAGCTTATTACCGAGCTCTGGAAACACCATATATTTT. It yields the protein CASSLLPSSGNTIYF. The chain joins TRBV7-2 to TRBJ1-3, with D unresolved. The CDR3 has 15 amino acids. The germline V gene encodes CDR1 SGHTA and CDR2 FQGNSA. The V end was cut by 2 bases, the J end by 0 bases, with 8 bases between.